This TCR beta chain was found in a study of blood T cell repertoires in COVID-19. About the study: PBMCs, B-cell-depleted T cells, or T cells were the source of the cDNA or gDNA that made up the material.

V was pared by 7 bases and J by 1 base, with 10 bases between. Germline V gene sequence: CDR1 LGHNT, CDR2 FRNRAP. CDR3 size: 13 residues. Data came from immunoSEQ multiplex PCR; TCRdb stores just in-frame clones and leaves some out. The data contain hundreds of thousands of clones, about 88% of them singletons. This chain connects TRBV12-5 to TRBJ2-5; TRBD2 is a possible D gene (5 bases). Sequenced input: peripheral blood. The receptor was derived from a woman aged 50 to 65 with COVID-19, enrolled during active disease. The CDR3 DNA reads as TGTGCTAGTGCTGGGAGTGCCCAAGAGACCCAGTACTTC. Its translation is CASAGSAQETQYF.